These 28 T cell receptor beta chains were sequenced from one sample in a study of monozygotic twins with inflammatory bowel disease. TCRdb re-called the 5' RACE reads and catalogs CDR3 proteins one per entry, DNA excluded. This sample's clone table lists 300,000 to 350,000 distinct CDR3 sequences. Sequencing input: blood. These receptors originate from a human donor with ulcerative colitis or Crohn's disease, or a healthy co-twin of an affected twin (not recorded which).

The chain joins TRBV6-1 to TRBJ2-5; TCRdb outputs TRBD2, but without DNA this stays unchecked. The length of the CDR3 is 15 residues. CDR1 is MNHNS and CDR2 is SASEGT in the germline V gene. The CDR3 is CASSPHSGRIETQYF.

The chain combines TRBV19 with TRBJ2-2; without DNA, the TCRdb call of TRBD2 cannot be checked. The germline gives CDR1 LNHDA, CDR2 SQIVND (reference sequence). This CDR3 is 14 amino acids long. The CDR3 loop is CASQGLAGTGELFF.

The chain is built from TRBV5-1 and TRBJ2-1; TCRdb designates TRBD2, a call that cannot be tested without DNA. Germline CDR1 is SGHRS and CDR2 is YFSETQ. This CDR3 is 16 amino acids long. This chain's CDR3 is CASSRVSGSSYNEQFF.

The chain has TRBV6-5 and TRBJ1-3; TCRdb returns TRBD1, unconfirmable since there is no DNA. CDR3 length: 16 residues. Germline CDR1 and CDR2: MNHEY and SVGAGI. CDR3 amino acids: CASSRGAGLSGNTIYF.

The gene calls are TRBV11-2 and TRBJ1-1; TCRdb gives TRBD1 as the D gene, but with no DNA this cannot be confirmed. Germline V lookup: CDR1 SGHAT, CDR2 FQNNGV. The CDR3 spans 15 residues. CDR3 residues: CASSSGLGPNTEAFF.

J is TRBJ1-4 and V is TRBV6-1; TCRdb names TRBD1, which stays unverified in the absence of DNA. CDR3 length equals 13 residues. The V gene's germline CDR1 is MNHNS and CDR2 SASEGT. The CDR3 reads CAIKPPGGEKLFF.

This chain links TRBV4-1 with TRBJ1-1; TCRdb names TRBD1, which stays unverified in the absence of DNA. Germline CDR1 and CDR2: MGHRA and YSYEKL. The CDR3 length is 14 residues. CDR3 amino acids: CASSQLPGDTEAFF.

This chain uses TRBV11-2 with TRBJ2-3; the TRBD2 assignment by TCRdb is unverifiable without DNA. The CDR3 extends over 17 amino acids. CDR1 SGHAT and CDR2 FQNNGV come from the germline V gene. The CDR3 protein is CASSLVAGVTSTDTQYF.

The chain carries TRBV3-1 and TRBJ2-5; absent DNA, TCRdb's TRBD2 call cannot be checked. The CDR3 has 16 amino acids. Germline-derived CDR1 and CDR2 are LGHDT and YNNKEL (reference sequence). CDR3 in amino acids: CASSQPGSSRQETQYF.

The gene calls are TRBV6-1 and TRBJ2-7; TCRdb returns TRBD2, unconfirmable since there is no DNA. The CDR3 is 14 residues long. Germline V gene lookup returns CDR1 MNHNS and CDR2 SASEGT. CDR3 amino acids: CASSRGLATTEQYF.

The chain recombines TRBV18 with TRBJ2-1. CDR1 and CDR2 (germline): KGHSH, LQKENI. The CDR3 has 13 residues. This chain's CDR3 is CASSPPFYNEQFF. Complete variable domain (other parts from reference TRBV18 and TRBJ2-1): NAGVMQNPRHLVRRRGQEARLRCSPMKGHSHVYWYRQLPEEGLKFMVYLQKENIIDESGMPKERFSAEFPKEGPSILRIQQVVRGDSAAYFCASSPPFYNEQFFGPGTRLTVL.

The J gene is TRBJ1-2, the V gene TRBV7-2. Per germline, CDR1 SGHTA and CDR2 FQGNSA. CDR3 size: 13 residues. The CDR3 sequence is CASSLAGSAGYTF.

The genes are TRBV27 and TRBJ1-2. The CDR3 is made up of 16 amino acids. CDR1 MNHEY and CDR2 SMNVEV come from the germline V gene (reference sequence). This CDR3 reads CASSLTISTVNYGYTF.

The V call is TRBV6-2 or TRBV6-3, the J call TRBJ2-2; there is no DNA to check the TCRdb D call of TRBD2. The CDR3 has 14 residues. Germline-derived CDR1 and CDR2 are MNHEY and SVGEGT. CDR3 sequence: CASSFKRLGGELFF.

This chain connects TRBV7-9 to TRBJ2-7; TCRdb proposes TRBD2, but this gene call is untestable without DNA. There are 15 residues in the CDR3. Germline V gene sequence: CDR1 SEHNR, CDR2 FQNEAQ (reference sequence). This CDR3 reads CASSLGVGPLYEQYF.

The genes are TRBV5-5 and TRBJ2-1; TCRdb names TRBD2, which stays unverified in the absence of DNA. This CDR3 has 13 residues. CDR1 is SGHKS, CDR2 YYEKEE, per germline (reference sequence). The CDR3 protein is CASSRSPGNEQFF. The whole variable domain, remainder taken from reference TRBV5-5 and TRBJ2-1, is DAGVTQSPTHLIKTRGQQVTLRCSPISGHKSVSWYQQVLGQGPQFIFQYYEKEERGRGNFPDRFSARQFPNYSSELNVNALLLGDSALYLCASSRSPGNEQFFGPGTRLTVL.

The chain uses TRBV29-1 and TRBJ1-6; TCRdb returns TRBD1, unconfirmable since there is no DNA. CDR1 is SQVTM, CDR2 ANQGSEA, per germline. The CDR3 runs 13 residues. CDR3 residues: CSAGTGGDSPLHF.

The chain combines TRBV20-1 with TRBJ1-5; TCRdb returns TRBD1, unconfirmable since there is no DNA. This CDR3 has 14 residues. Germline V gene data show CDR1 as DFQATT and CDR2 as SNEGSKA (reference sequence). CDR3 in amino acids: CSATIQQGYQPQHF.

Here the CDR3 reads CASGSRVTQYF. J is TRBJ2-3 and V is TRBV12-5; TCRdb selects TRBD1, and the lack of DNA leaves this call unchecked. The CDR3 extends over 11 amino acids. CDR1 is LGHNT, CDR2 FRNRAP, per germline.

This chain joins TRBV6-2 or TRBV6-3 and TRBJ2-2. Germline CDR1 MNHEY, CDR2 SVGEGT. The CDR3 extends over 15 amino acids. The chain's CDR3 is CASSYVVGSTGELFF.

The V and J genes are TRBV7-6 and TRBJ2-1; checking the TCRdb D call of TRBD2 is not possible without DNA. CDR1 and CDR2 (germline): SGHVS, FNYEAQ. The CDR3 has 15 residues. The CDR3 protein is CASRFSSGTYNEQFF. Supplemented by reference TRBV7-6 and TRBJ2-1, the full variable domain reads GAGVSQSPRYKVTKRGQDVALRCDPISGHVSLYWYRQALGQGPEFLTYFNYEAQQDKSGLPNDRFSAERPEGSISTLTIQRTEQRDSAMYRCASRFSSGTYNEQFFGPGTRLTVL.

This rearrangement joins TRBV20-1 to TRBJ2-1; the D call of TRBD2 rests on TCRdb alone, since no DNA is present to check it. The length of the CDR3 is 13 residues. CDR1 and CDR2 from the germline V gene are DFQATT and SNEGSKA (reference sequence). CDR3 sequence: CSASGGKYNEQFF.

The chain recombines TRBV20-1 with TRBJ1-1; TCRdb selects TRBD1, and the lack of DNA leaves this call unchecked. In germline, CDR1 is DFQATT, CDR2 SNEGSKA (reference sequence). This CDR3 contains 14 residues. The CDR3 protein is CSARKTESNTEAFF.

The chain combines TRBV5-1 with TRBJ2-3; the D call from TCRdb, TRBD1, cannot be confirmed without DNA. Per germline, CDR1 SGHRS and CDR2 YFSETQ. This CDR3 contains 18 residues. CDR3 amino acids: CASSPGHLKSSPADTQYF.

The chain couples TRBV23-1 to TRBJ2-5; TCRdb's D call of TRBD1 is untestable without DNA. TRBV23-1 is filed as an ORF, its function uncertain. The CDR3 loop spans 16 amino acids. The CDR3 loop is CASSHVRGDPRETQYF.

This chain connects TRBV28 to TRBJ1-5; the D call of TRBD1 rests on TCRdb alone, since no DNA is present to check it. The germline CDR1 and CDR2 sequences are MDHEN and SYDVKM. The CDR3 is made up of 15 amino acids. This chain's CDR3 is CASTPAIHFNQPQHF.

The chain recombines TRBV28 with TRBJ2-5; TCRdb calls TRBD1, which cannot be checked without DNA. This CDR3 has 14 residues. Germline CDR1 MDHEN, CDR2 SYDVKM. The CDR3 region is CASSLIRGEKTQYF.

This sequence joins TRBV20-1 and TRBJ2-7. The germline V gene encodes CDR1 DFQATT and CDR2 SNEGSKA (reference sequence). This CDR3 comprises 13 residues. The CDR3 loop is CSGQDLKTYEQYF.